Below are 2 T cell receptor beta chains sequenced from a single sample in a study of OX40 agonist ivuxolimab in advanced cancers. Sequenced by immunoSEQ multiplex PCR; TCRdb stores in-frame clones only, minus some. The sample includes 55,000 to 60,000 clones, over 90% of them seen just once. The material sequenced was CD4+ or CD8+ T cells sorted from blood, taken in a trial of the OX40 agonist ivuxolimab. The receptors here all came from an adult with an advanced solid tumor such as melanoma, head and neck, liver or kidney cancer.

This clone was seen only a few times. At the DNA level, this CDR3 is encoded by other sequences in the same sample as well. The chain carries TRBV7-9 and TRBJ2-7, with D hard to call. The V gene's germline CDR1 is SEHNR and CDR2 FQNEAQ (reference sequence). Between the trimmed V and J ends, which lost 3 bases and 4 bases, there was a span of 10 bases. The CDR3 covers 13 residues. The CDR3 region is CASSLPGGYEQYF. The CDR3 DNA sequence: TGTGCCAGCAGCTTGCCCGGTGGTTACGAGCAGTACTTC. Filled out from reference TRBV7-9 and TRBJ2-7, the complete variable domain reads DTGVSQNPRHKITKRGQNVTFRCDPISEHNRLYWYRQTLGQGPEFLTYFQNEAQLEKSRLLSDRFSAERPKGSFSTLEIQRTEQGDSAMYLCASSLPGGYEQYFGPGTRLTVT.

This rearrangement joins TRBV27 to TRBJ2-1; 7 bases are shared with TRBD1. This CDR3 spans 15 amino acids. V was clipped by 5 bases and J by 7 bases; unmatched bases: 11. CDR1 and CDR2 (germline): MNHEY, SMNVEV (reference sequence). This CDR3 is CASSETGLPANEQFF. Written as DNA, the CDR3 is TGTGCCAGCAGTGAGACAGGGCTGCCTGCAAATGAGCAGTTCTTC.